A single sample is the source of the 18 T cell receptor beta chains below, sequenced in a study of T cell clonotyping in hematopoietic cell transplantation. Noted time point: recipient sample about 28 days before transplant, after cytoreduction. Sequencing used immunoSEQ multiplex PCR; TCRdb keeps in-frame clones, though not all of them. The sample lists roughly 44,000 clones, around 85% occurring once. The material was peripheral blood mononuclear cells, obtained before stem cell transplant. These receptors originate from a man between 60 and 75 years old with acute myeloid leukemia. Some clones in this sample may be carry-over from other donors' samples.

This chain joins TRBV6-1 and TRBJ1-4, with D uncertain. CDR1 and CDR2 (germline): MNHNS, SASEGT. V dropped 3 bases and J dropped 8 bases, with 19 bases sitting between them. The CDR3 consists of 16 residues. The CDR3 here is CASSEDPTGFREKLFF. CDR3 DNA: TGTGCCAGCAGTGAGGACCCGACCGGCTTTAGGGAAAAACTGTTTTTT.

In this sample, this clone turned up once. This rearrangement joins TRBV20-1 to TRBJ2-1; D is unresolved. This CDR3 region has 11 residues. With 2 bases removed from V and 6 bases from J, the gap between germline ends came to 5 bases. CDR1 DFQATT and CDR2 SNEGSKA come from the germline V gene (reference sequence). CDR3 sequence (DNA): TGCAGTGCTAGATGGATCAATGAGCAGTTCTTC. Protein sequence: CSARWINEQFF.

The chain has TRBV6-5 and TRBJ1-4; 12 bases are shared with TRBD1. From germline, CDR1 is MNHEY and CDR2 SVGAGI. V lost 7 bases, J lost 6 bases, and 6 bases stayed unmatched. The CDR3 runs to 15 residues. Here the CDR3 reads CASTHGTGGDEKLFF. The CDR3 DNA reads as TGTGCCAGCACTCACGGGACAGGGGGCGATGAAAAACTGTTTTTT.

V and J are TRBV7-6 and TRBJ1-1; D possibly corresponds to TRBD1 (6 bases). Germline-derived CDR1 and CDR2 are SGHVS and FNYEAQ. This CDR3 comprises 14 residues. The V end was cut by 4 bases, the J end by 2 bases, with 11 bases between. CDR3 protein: CASSSTGLNTEAFF. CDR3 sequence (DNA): TGTGCCAGCAGCTCCACAGGGCTTAACACTGAAGCTTTCTTT.

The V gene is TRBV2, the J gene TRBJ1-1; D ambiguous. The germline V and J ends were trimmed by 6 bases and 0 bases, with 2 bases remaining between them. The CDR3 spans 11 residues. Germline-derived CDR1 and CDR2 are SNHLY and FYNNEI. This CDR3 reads CASRVNTEAFF. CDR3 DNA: TGTGCCAGCAGGGTGAACACTGAAGCTTTCTTT.

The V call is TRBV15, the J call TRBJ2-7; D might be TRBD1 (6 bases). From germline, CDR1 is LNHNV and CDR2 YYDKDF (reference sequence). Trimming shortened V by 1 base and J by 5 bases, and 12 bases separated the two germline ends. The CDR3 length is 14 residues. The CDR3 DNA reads TGTGCCACCAGCAGAGGGTACAGGGAAGACGAGCAGTACTTC. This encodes CATSRGYREDEQYF. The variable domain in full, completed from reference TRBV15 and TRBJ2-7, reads DAMVIQNPRYQVTQFGKPVTLSCSQTLNHNVMYWYQQKSSQAPKLLFHYYDKDFNNEADTPDNFQSRRPNTSFCFLDIRSPGLGDTAMYLCATSRGYREDEQYFGPGTRLTVT.

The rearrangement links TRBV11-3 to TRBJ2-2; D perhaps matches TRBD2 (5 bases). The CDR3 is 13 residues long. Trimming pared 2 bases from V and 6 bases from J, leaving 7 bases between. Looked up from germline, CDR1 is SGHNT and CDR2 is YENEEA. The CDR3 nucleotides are TGTGCCAGCAGCTTACGGGATCCCGGGGAGCTGTTTTTT. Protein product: CASSLRDPGELFF. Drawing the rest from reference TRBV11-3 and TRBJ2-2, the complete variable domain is EAGVVQSPRYKIIEKKQPVAFWCNPISGHNTLYWYLQNLGQGPELLIRYENEEAVDDSQLPKDRFSAERLKGVDSTLKIQPAELGDSAVYLCASSLRDPGELFFGEGSRLTVL.

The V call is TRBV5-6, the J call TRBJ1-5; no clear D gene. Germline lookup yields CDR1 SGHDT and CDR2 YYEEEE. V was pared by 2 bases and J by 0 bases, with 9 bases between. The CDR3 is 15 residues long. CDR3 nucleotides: TGTGCCAGCAGCTTCTATTTGAGTAGCAATCAGCCCCAGCATTTT. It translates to CASSFYLSSNQPQHF.

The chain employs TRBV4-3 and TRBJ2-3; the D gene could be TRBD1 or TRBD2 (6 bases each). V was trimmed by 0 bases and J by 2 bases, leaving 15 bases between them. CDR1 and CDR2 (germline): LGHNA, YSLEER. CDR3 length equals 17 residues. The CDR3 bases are TGCGCCAGCAGCCAAGATCGGAACGGGGGCTACACAGATACGCAGTATTTT. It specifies CASSQDRNGGYTDTQYF.

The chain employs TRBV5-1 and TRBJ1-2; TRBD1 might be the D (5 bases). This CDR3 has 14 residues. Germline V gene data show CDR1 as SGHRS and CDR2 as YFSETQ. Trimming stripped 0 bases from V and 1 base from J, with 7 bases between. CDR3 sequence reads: CASSLVGDNYGYTF. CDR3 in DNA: TGCGCCAGCAGCTTGGTAGGGGATAACTATGGCTACACCTTC.

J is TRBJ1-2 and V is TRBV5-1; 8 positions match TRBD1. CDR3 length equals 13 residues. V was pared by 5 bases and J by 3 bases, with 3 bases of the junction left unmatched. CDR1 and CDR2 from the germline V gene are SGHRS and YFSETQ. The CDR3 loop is CASRKDRDYGYTF. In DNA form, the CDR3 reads TGCGCCAGCAGAAAGGACAGGGACTATGGCTACACCTTC.

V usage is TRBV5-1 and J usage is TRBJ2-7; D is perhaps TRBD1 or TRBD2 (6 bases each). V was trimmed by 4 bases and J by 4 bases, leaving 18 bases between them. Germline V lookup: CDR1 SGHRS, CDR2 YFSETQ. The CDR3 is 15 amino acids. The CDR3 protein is CASSGQPGGPYEQYF. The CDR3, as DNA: TGCGCCAGCAGCGGACAGCCCGGGGGCCCTTACGAGCAGTACTTC.

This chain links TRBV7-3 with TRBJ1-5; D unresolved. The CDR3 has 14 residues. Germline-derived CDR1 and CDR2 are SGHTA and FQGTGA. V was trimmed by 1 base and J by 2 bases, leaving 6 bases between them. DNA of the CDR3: TGTGCCAGCAGCTTAAGCGGGGGCAATCAGCCCCAGCATTTT. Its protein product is CASSLSGGNQPQHF.

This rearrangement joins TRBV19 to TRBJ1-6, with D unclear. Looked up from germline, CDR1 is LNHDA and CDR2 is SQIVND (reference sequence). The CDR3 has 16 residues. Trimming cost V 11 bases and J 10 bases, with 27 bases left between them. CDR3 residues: CASNVRRQPLVSPLHF. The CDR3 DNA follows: TGTGCCTCCAACGTGCGTAGGCAACCTCTCGTCTCACCCCTCCACTTT.

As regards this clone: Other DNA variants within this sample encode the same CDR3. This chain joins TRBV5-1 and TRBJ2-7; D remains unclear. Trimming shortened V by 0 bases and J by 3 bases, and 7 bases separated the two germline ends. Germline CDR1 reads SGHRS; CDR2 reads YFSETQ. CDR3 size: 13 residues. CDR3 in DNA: TGCGCCAGCAGCTTGGGGCAGAGCTACGAGCAGTACTTC. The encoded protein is CASSLGQSYEQYF.

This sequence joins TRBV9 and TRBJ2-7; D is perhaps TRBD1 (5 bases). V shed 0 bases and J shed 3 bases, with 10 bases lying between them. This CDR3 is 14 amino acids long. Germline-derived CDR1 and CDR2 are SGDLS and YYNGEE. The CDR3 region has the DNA TGTGCCAGCAGCGTAGGAGACAGTTTCTACGAGCAGTACTTC. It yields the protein CASSVGDSFYEQYF.

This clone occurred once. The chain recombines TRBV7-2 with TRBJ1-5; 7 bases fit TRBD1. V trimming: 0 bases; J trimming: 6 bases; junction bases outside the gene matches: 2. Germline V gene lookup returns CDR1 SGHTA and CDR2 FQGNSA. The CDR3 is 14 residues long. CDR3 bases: TGTGCCAGCAGCTTAGCGTCAGGGGGTCAGCCCCAGCATTTT. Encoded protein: CASSLASGGQPQHF.

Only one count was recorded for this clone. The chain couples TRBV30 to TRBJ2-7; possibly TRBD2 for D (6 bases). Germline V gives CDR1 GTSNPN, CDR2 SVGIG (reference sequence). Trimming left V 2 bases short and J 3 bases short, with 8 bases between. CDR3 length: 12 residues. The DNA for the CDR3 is TGTGCCTGGAGTATCGGGAGCTACGAGCAGTACTTC. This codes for CAWSIGSYEQYF.